This T cell receptor beta chain is drawn from a study of regulatory dendritic cells for organ transplantation. The V and J ends lost 0 bases and 2 bases respectively, with 14 bases between them. Germline CDR1 is SGHDT and CDR2 is YYEEEE. CDR3 size: 16 residues. General observations from the study: Memory CD8+ clonal expansion seemed more limited with regulatory than mature dendritic cells. Between individuals, the alloreactive memory CD8+ T cell pool differed considerably.

As to this clone: The antigen is not known.

Clones were read by immunoSEQ multiplex PCR, and TCRdb kept only the in-frame ones, dropping some. The sample consists of around 19,000 clones, 74% of them appearing once. The specimen sequenced was memory CD4+ T cells from blood. As to subset: CD45RO+ memory T cells. This clonotype originated in a human donor in good health. The V and J genes are TRBV5-6 and TRBJ1-2, with D possibly matching TRBD1 (5 bases). CDR3 region: CASSLVGGRDNYGYTF. For the CDR3, the DNA is TGTGCCAGCAGCTTGGTGGGAGGCAGGGACAACTATGGCTACACCTTC.